A selection of T cell receptor beta chains follows, all from one sample in a study of beta chain features in type 1 diabetes. TCRdb keeps only in-frame clones here, not all; method: immunoSEQ multiplex PCR. Found here are roughly 400,000 clones, more than 11% of them singletons; the top ten hold 0.035% to 0.04%. The sample consisted of naive CD4+ T cells from blood. All receptors come from a young man in good health. Each CDR3 is given with its conserved first and last residue. The order of the fields is D gene, J gene, clone size, V gene, CDR3 protein, CDR3 DNA. D genes are given only for firm matches. Size is omitted from some rows. Given values are once, few, many or a class for expanded clones.

>-|TRBJ1-3|-|TRBV30
CAWRQTGSTNTIYF
TGTGCCTGGAGACAAACCGGTTCGACAAACACCATATATTTT
>-|TRBJ1-1|-|TRBV20-1
CSAILSDEAFF
TGCAGTGCTATTCTGTCTGATGAAGCTTTCTTT
>-|TRBJ2-3|-|TRBV4-3
CASSQGQGGSTDTQYF
TGCGCCAGCAGCCAAGGCCAGGGGGGGAGCACAGATACGCAGTATTTT
>-|TRBJ1-4|once|TRBV7-9
CASSPGLPNEKLFF
TGTGCCAGCAGCCCGGGCCTCCCTAATGAAAAACTGTTTTTT
>TRBD2|TRBJ2-3|few|TRBV7-9
CASSRLAGFTDTQYF
TGTGCCAGCAGCCGACTAGCGGGATTCACAGATACGCAGTATTTT
>-|TRBJ2-1|-|TRBV27
CASSRSLSNEQFF
TGTGCCAGCAGTCGGTCCCTGAGCAATGAGCAGTTCTTC
>-|TRBJ2-7|-|TRBV2
CASSEVSHGEQYF
TGTGCCAGCAGTGAAGTATCACACGGCGAGCAGTACTTC
>-|TRBJ2-5|few|TRBV18
CASSPGLQETQYF
TGTGCCAGCTCACCGGGCCTACAAGAGACCCAGTACTTC
>-|TRBJ1-4|-|TRBV5-1
CASSPDVPEEKLFF
TGCGCCAGCAGCCCGGACGTCCCCGAAGAAAAACTGTTTTTT
>TRBD2|TRBJ2-3|-|TRBV4-3
CASSQEAASGGRSDTQYF
TGCGCCAGCAGCCAAGAAGCGGCTAGCGGGGGGCGGTCAGATACGCAGTATTTT
>-|TRBJ2-3|few|TRBV7-2
CASSLDASTDTQYF
TGTGCCAGCAGCTTAGACGCAAGCACAGATACGCAGTATTTT
>-|TRBJ2-5|-|TRBV2
CASSTIQETQYF
TGTGCCAGCTCTACAATTCAAGAGACCCAGTACTTC
>-|TRBJ2-2|few|TRBV14
CASSPLRGELFF
TGTGCCAGCAGCCCCCTGCGCGGGGAGCTGTTTTTT
>TRBD1|TRBJ2-5|-|TRBV4-1
CASSQPPGQGNRTQYF
TGCGCCAGCAGCCAACCACCGGGACAGGGCAATCGGACCCAGTACTTC
>TRBD2|TRBJ2-3|-|TRBV5-6
CASEAAGGYADTQYF
TGTGCCAGCGAGGCAGCGGGGGGATATGCCGATACGCAGTATTTT
>-|TRBJ1-1|few|TRBV30
CAWSVIRGANTEAFF
TGTGCCTGGAGTGTCATCCGAGGGGCGAACACTGAAGCTTTCTTT
>-|TRBJ1-4|few|TRBV7-2
CASSLRSDEKLFF
TGTGCCAGCAGCTTAAGGTCGGATGAAAAACTGTTTTTT
>-|TRBJ1-2|-|TRBV13
CASSLMLSGSYGYTF
TGTGCCAGCAGCTTAATGCTGAGTGGATCCTATGGCTACACCTTC
>-|TRBJ1-2|-|TRBV30
CAWSVQWGGYTF
TGTGCCTGGAGTGTACAGTGGGGCGGCTACACCTTC
>-|TRBJ2-1|-|TRBV5-1
CASSLEVAGLAYNEQFF
TGCGCCAGCAGCTTGGAGGTTGCGGGACTGGCCTACAATGAGCAGTTCTTC
>TRBD1|TRBJ1-1|-|TRBV27
CASRSLTGGDEAFF
TGTGCCAGCAGGAGCTTAACAGGGGGCGATGAAGCTTTCTTT
>-|TRBJ1-5|-|TRBV7-9
CASSLSGGRPQHF
TGTGCCAGCAGCTTATCGGGCGGTAGGCCCCAGCATTTT
>-|TRBJ2-7|-|TRBV11-2
CASAPSGGGYEQYF
TGTGCCAGCGCTCCATCTGGAGGGGGTTACGAGCAGTACTTC
>-|TRBJ1-6|once|TRBV30
CAWGRFSPLHF
TGTGCCTGGGGGAGATTCTCACCCCTCCACTTT
>-|TRBJ1-2|-|TRBV29-1
CSVGDLVIGNGYTF
TGCAGCGTTGGTGATTTGGTAATCGGTAATGGCTACACCTTC
>-|TRBJ1-1|few|TRBV6-5
CASSYLSAGNTEAFF
TGTGCCAGCAGTTACCTCTCGGCGGGGAACACTGAAGCTTTCTTT
>-|TRBJ1-1|few|TRBV21-1
CASSNAGHWVTEAFF
TGTGCCAGCAGCAACGCCGGACACTGGGTCACTGAAGCTTTCTTT
>-|TRBJ2-3|few|TRBV9
CASTSGPSTDTQYF
TGTGCCAGCACTTCGGGGCCGAGCACAGATACGCAGTATTTT
>-|TRBJ2-2|few|TRBV5-1
CASSLGGTTGELFF
TGCGCCAGCAGCTTGGGCGGGACCACCGGGGAGCTGTTTTTT
>-|TRBJ2-3|few|TRBV9
CASSRQSGVKDTQYF
TGTGCCAGCAGCCGCCAGAGCGGAGTGAAGGATACGCAGTATTTT
>-|TRBJ2-1|-|TRBV9
CASSVVPGENEQFF
TGTGCCAGCAGCGTAGTGCCCGGGGAGAATGAGCAGTTCTTC
>-|TRBJ1-1|many|TRBV29-1
CSVEATGSAEAFF
TGCAGCGTTGAAGCTACAGGGAGCGCTGAAGCTTTCTTT
>TRBD2|TRBJ2-1|few|TRBV29-1
CSVGELAGRGAYNEQFF
TGCAGCGTTGGGGAACTAGCGGGACGGGGAGCCTACAATGAGCAGTTCTTC
>-|TRBJ2-7|few|TRBV9
CASSVSHHHSYEQYF
TGTGCCAGCAGCGTATCCCATCACCACTCCTACGAGCAGTACTTC
>TRBD2|TRBJ2-3|once|TRBV5-1
CASSFGLAGSTDTQYF
TGCGCCAGCAGCTTTGGACTAGCGGGCAGCACAGATACGCAGTATTTT
>TRBD1|TRBJ1-1|few|TRBV29-1
CSGGTGVTEAFF
TGCAGCGGCGGGACAGGGGTTACTGAAGCTTTCTTT
>-|TRBJ2-3|few|TRBV18
CASSGRPVADTQYF
TGTGCCAGCTCCGGCAGACCGGTTGCAGATACGCAGTATTTT
>-|TRBJ2-5|few|TRBV29-1
CSVVSQTGGTQYF
TGCAGCGTTGTTTCGCAGACCGGGGGGACCCAGTACTTC
>-|TRBJ2-4|few|TRBV5-1
CASSLDTELAKNIQYF
TGCGCCAGCAGCTTGGACACGGAACTAGCCAAAAACATTCAGTACTTC
>-|TRBJ2-3|few|TRBV14
CASSQFPGDTQYF
TGTGCCAGCAGCCAATTCCCTGGGGATACGCAGTATTTT
>-|TRBJ2-7|few|TRBV2
CASSDGLEQYF
TGTGCCAGCAGTGACGGGTTAGAGCAGTACTTC
>TRBD1|TRBJ2-1|few|TRBV5-6
CASSRGTGRGTYNEQFF
TGTGCCAGCAGCCGAGGGACAGGGCGTGGGACCTACAATGAGCAGTTCTTC
>-|TRBJ1-2|few|TRBV28
CASSLSPYGYTF
TGTGCCAGCAGTCTATCACCTTATGGCTACACCTTC
>TRBD2|TRBJ2-3|-|TRBV7-8
CASSFLAGGTDTQYF
TGTGCCAGCAGCTTTCTAGCGGGGGGGACAGATACGCAGTATTTT
>-|TRBJ2-1|few|TRBV18
CASSPVDISSYNEQFF
TGTGCCAGCTCACCCGTTGACATCAGCTCCTACAATGAGCAGTTCTTC
>TRBD1|TRBJ2-5|-|TRBV7-2
CASSSTTGSETQYF
TGTGCCAGCAGCTCGACGACAGGGTCAGAGACCCAGTACTTC